This T cell receptor (beta chain) was identified during a study of blood T cell repertoires in COVID-19. Recruits, aged about 18 to 100 years, lived in 24 US areas. With 5 bases clipped from V and 5 bases from J, the junction kept 17 bases outside the gene matches. This CDR3 comprises 17 residues. Germline V lookup: CDR1 PRHDT, CDR2 FYEKMQ (reference sequence). The protocol was immunoSEQ multiplex PCR, while the TCRdb copy is restricted to in-frame clones and leaves out a portion. The profile shows approximately 150,000 clones, more than 85% of them singletons. The TCR sequence derives from a human donor with acute COVID-19. The donor label of this sample is uncertain. The material sequenced was PBMCs or T cells enriched from blood (not recorded which). The chain is built from TRBV13 and TRBJ1-2, with 7 bases lining up with TRBD1. DNA for the CDR3: TGTGCCAGCAGCGCCTACAGGGGCGCCGACGTAGGTTATGGCTACACCTTC. It specifies CASSAYRGADVGYGYTF.